A selection of T cell receptor beta chains follows, all from one sample in a study of Graves' ophthalmopathy and Graves' hyperthyroidism. TCRdb itself ran the multiplex PCR reads through MiXCR, one entry per CDR3 protein. Of 300,000 to 400,000 distinct CDR3 sequences listed, about 18% were seen once; the top ten hold around 2.4%. The sequenced sample was peripheral blood. The source of these receptors is an adult woman with stable Graves' hyperthyroidism. Both conserved end residues are trimmed from each CDR3.

TRBJ2-7,TRBV6-1,ASSEEGLYEQY
TRBJ2-7,TRBV6-5,ASSYSKGSGSFEQY
TRBJ1-6,TRBV12-3/TRBV12-4,ASSLRVQTPLH
TRBJ2-5,TRBV15,ATSREGLAAKETQY
TRBJ2-5,TRBV2,ASNMGLAGGETKY
TRBJ1-1,TRBV5-1,ASRGLIGVEGTEAF
TRBJ1-2,TRBV12-3/TRBV12-4,ASSYPDSRGYT
TRBJ1-1,TRBV12-3/TRBV12-4,ASSSDYLEAF
TRBJ2-7,TRBV7-2,ASSSIHRGEQY
TRBJ1-5,TRBV20-1,SARRDSKGAQH
TRBJ2-4,TRBV20-1,SASLVHRGRENIKY
TRBJ2-2,TRBV20-1,SAGSPAGATGELF
TRBJ2-5,TRBV7-2,ASSWGTLQETQY
TRBJ2-5,TRBV29-1,SVAFGGVGETQY
TRBJ1-2,TRBV12-3/TRBV12-4,ASRFFDRVGNGYT
TRBJ2-5,TRBV6-1,ACSGTSGSSETQY
TRBJ2-7,TRBV7-2,ASSRPGVRSYEQY
TRBJ2-5,TRBV3-1,ASSQDNLRQQETQY
TRBJ1-5,TRBV30,AWSGRGAFPSAQH
TRBJ2-7,TRBV29-1,SVEDRESYEQY
TRBJ1-5,TRBV28,ASSLFAINQPQH
TRBJ1-3,TRBV6-5,ASSYSKGAGNTIY
TRBJ2-2,TRBV24-1,ATSDRTSGRMNTGELF
TRBJ2-7,TRBV5-1,ASSLIGETAFDEQY
TRBJ2-7,TRBV20-1,SARRLATPRYEQY
TRBJ2-4,TRBV28,ASSPTEDIKY
TRBJ2-7,TRBV6-1,ASKKGDSYEQY
TRBJ2-7,TRBV28,ASSHIRDTYEQY
TRBJ1-5,TRBV12-3/TRBV12-4,ASSSAASNQPQH
TRBJ1-5,TRBV9,ASSTRTGGVCGNQPQH
TRBJ2-7,TRBV18,ASSPLNGSLYEQY
TRBJ2-5,TRBV9,ASSPGTSGVGETQY
TRBJ2-1,TRBV2,ASSEQGNSYNEQF
TRBJ2-4,TRBV2,ASSEESGWNIQY
TRBJ2-7,TRBV4-3,ASSQDTGSYEQY
TRBJ2-7,TRBV4-2,ASSPSMGGLYEQY
TRBJ1-3,TRBV4-3,ASSQDPMTTNSGNTIY
TRBJ1-6,TRBV28,ASSSRPGQNRSPLH
TRBJ2-7,TRBV6-5,ASAKFTQFSYEQY
TRBJ1-1,TRBV7-9,ASSSHGGAENTEAF
TRBJ1-5,TRBV19,ASSAPGGNQPQH
TRBJ1-2,TRBV7-9,ASSLRASDGYT
TRBJ1-2,TRBV3-1,ASSPPNGGYT
TRBJ2-4,TRBV6-1,ASSEAPPLAGARNIQY
TRBJ2-7,TRBV5-1,ASSQDTNSYEQY
TRBJ1-2,TRBV12-3/TRBV12-4,ASSHDRVGYGYT
TRBJ2-7,TRBV5-1,ASSDNRIEQY
TRBJ2-2,TRBV18,ASSPRQGPNTGELF
TRBJ2-7,TRBV6-1,ASMLGKFPFEQY
TRBJ2-2,TRBV27,ASSSPYGAEAYTGELF
TRBJ2-7,TRBV30,AWGDGSSYEQY
TRBJ2-5,TRBV5-1,ASSLGGGEETQY